The clone carrying this T cell receptor beta chain showed up many times. Regarding time point: newly diagnosed GD, antithyroid drugs for less than 3 months. PBMC-extracted RNA yielded the TCR library. American Thyroid Association guidelines defined Graves' disease diagnosis. Construction of the TCR beta libraries employed iRepertoire HTBI primers in conjunction with Arm-PCR of CDR3 regions. MiXCR, applied by TCRdb to the multiplex PCR reads, yields one record per CDR3 protein. The table has some 500,000 distinct CDR3 sequences, about 16% seen once. This CDR3 region has 15 residues. The V gene lost 3 bases and the J gene lost 2 bases, with 11 bases spanning the gap. In germline, CDR1 is KGHSH, CDR2 LQKENI. The data originate from a study of regulatory T cells in long-lasting Graves disease. These data were also reused for a study on T cells in Graves' hyperthyroidism and ophthalmopathy.

This clonotype was sampled from a woman aged 35 to 59 with Graves disease. The sequencing used peripheral blood mononuclear cells (PBMCs), collected at new diagnosis, from a patient treated with antithyroid drugs. The chain recombines TRBV18 with TRBJ1-5; D is ambiguous. This CDR3 reads CASSPEASGNQPQHF. In DNA, the CDR3 is TGTGCCAGCTCACCCGAGGCCAGTGGCAATCAGCCCCAGCATTTT. The full variable domain, in which reference TRBV18 and TRBJ1-5 provide the parts outside the CDR3, is NAGVMQNPRHLVRRRGQEARLRCSPMKGHSHVYWYRQLPEEGLKFMVYLQKENIIDESGMPKERFSAEFPKEGPSILRIQQVVRGDSAAYFCASSPEASGNQPQHFGDGTRLSIL.